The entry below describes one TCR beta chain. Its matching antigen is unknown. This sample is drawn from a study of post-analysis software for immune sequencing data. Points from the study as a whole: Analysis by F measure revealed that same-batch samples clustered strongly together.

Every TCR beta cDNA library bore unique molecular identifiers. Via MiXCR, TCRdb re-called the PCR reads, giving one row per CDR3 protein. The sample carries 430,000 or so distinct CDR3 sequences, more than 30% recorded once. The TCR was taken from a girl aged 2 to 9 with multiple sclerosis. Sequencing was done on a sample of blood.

The CDR3 DNA follows: TGTGCCAGCAGTTACGGGAGGACGCTGGATGGCTACACCTTC. Translating gives CASSYGRTLDGYTF. V gene TRBV6-6 combines with J gene TRBJ1-2, with D uncertain. Germline-derived CDR1 and CDR2 are MNHNY and SVGAGI (reference sequence). The CDR3 is 14 amino acids. The V end was cut by 2 bases, the J end by 6 bases, with 13 bases between.